A single sample gave rise to the 10 T cell receptor beta chains below, sequenced in a study of T cell changes during pregnancy in multiple sclerosis. Assay: immunoSEQ multiplex PCR; the TCRdb copy retains only in-frame clones and omits some. There are about 22,000 clones in the sample; approximately 90% occur only once, and roughly 0.68% lies in the top ten. The sample in question was CD4+ T cells from peripheral blood mononuclear cells, obtained after pregnancy. These receptors originate from a female donor in good health, enrolled as a control in a pregnancy study.

This chain links TRBV7-3 with TRBJ2-7, with 8 bases matching TRBD2. The CDR3 is made up of 16 amino acids. Germline CDR1 reads SGHTA; CDR2 reads FQGTGA. V trimming: 2 bases; J trimming: 2 bases; junction bases outside the gene matches: 8. The CDR3 sequence: CASSLLGGTRPYEQYF. Here the CDR3 DNA reads TGTGCCAGCAGCTTACTAGGGGGGACTAGGCCCTACGAGCAGTACTTC.

This rearrangement joins TRBV18 to TRBJ2-7, with a weak D call TRBD1 (5 bases). Germline CDR1 and CDR2: KGHSH and LQKENI. Trimming took off 5 bases at V and 3 bases at J, with 14 bases between the two ends. The CDR3 runs to 14 residues. The CDR3 loop reads CASSSQGYIYEQYF. The CDR3 region has the DNA TGTGCCAGCTCAAGTCAGGGATATATCTACGAGCAGTACTTC.

The chain links TRBV5-1 to TRBJ1-2, with TRBD1 matching over 10 bases. CDR3 length: 17 amino acids. The junction had 14 bases not matched to a gene; V was cut back by 4 bases and J by 5 bases. CDR1 is SGHRS, CDR2 YFSETQ, per germline. The CDR3 DNA follows: TGCGCCAGCAGCCGTAAAGACCAACGGGACAGGGGTTATGGCTACACCTTC. Protein product: CASSRKDQRDRGYGYTF.

The rearrangement uses TRBV28 and TRBJ2-5; D is unclear. Germline CDR1 reads MDHEN; CDR2 reads SYDVKM. Trimming left V 6 bases short and J 2 bases short, with 10 bases between. CDR3 size: 13 residues. The CDR3 bases are TGTGCCAGCAGCCTAGTAGCACAAGAGACCCAGTACTTC. Encoded protein: CASSLVAQETQYF.

The chain has TRBV19 and TRBJ2-3, with 9 bases matching TRBD2. Per the germline V gene, CDR1 is LNHDA and CDR2 is SQIVND (reference sequence). With V trimmed by 4 bases and J by 0 bases, 2 bases remained unmatched. CDR3 size: 15 residues. DNA of the CDR3: TGTGCCAGTAGTAGCAGCGGGGGGAGCACAGATACGCAGTATTTT. It is translated as CASSSSGGSTDTQYF.

The sample holds one count of this clone. The chain joins TRBV5-1 to TRBJ2-7, with D possibly being TRBD2 (5 bases). This CDR3 spans 13 amino acids. V lost 2 bases and J 3 bases, leaving 9 bases between the germline ends. CDR1 and CDR2 from the germline V gene are SGHRS and YFSETQ. CDR3 nucleotides: TGCGCCAGCAGCTTACTAGGGAACTACGAGCAGTACTTC. Protein: CASSLLGNYEQYF.

The chain is built from TRBV9 and TRBJ2-3; TRBD2 is a possible D gene (6 bases). This CDR3 contains 15 residues. The V gene lost 3 bases and the J gene lost 0 bases, with 11 bases spanning the gap. From germline, CDR1 is SGDLS and CDR2 YYNGEE. CDR3 DNA: TGTGCCAGCAGCGGATATAGCGGTAGCACAGATACGCAGTATTTT. As protein: CASSGYSGSTDTQYF.

This sequence joins TRBV7-8 and TRBJ2-1; TRBD1 aligns across 9 bases. J gave up 4 bases and V 4 bases, and 5 bases lay outside the gene matches. There are 15 residues in the CDR3. Germline V lookup: CDR1 SGHVS, CDR2 FQNEAQ. The CDR3 bases are TGTGCCAGCAGCTACGACAGGGGGGCTTACAATGAGCAGTTCTTC. Protein: CASSYDRGAYNEQFF.

V is TRBV2 and J is TRBJ2-7; tentatively, D is TRBD1 (5 bases). This CDR3 comprises 15 residues. V lost 6 bases, J lost 3 bases, and 18 bases lay in between. CDR1 and CDR2 (germline): SNHLY, FYNNEI. The DNA for the CDR3 is TGTGCCAGCAGACTTGCCCAGGGCCGATACTACGAGCAGTACTTC. Protein sequence: CASRLAQGRYYEQYF.

The V and J genes are TRBV7-9 and TRBJ1-1, with 7 bases lining up with TRBD1. V shed 1 base, J shed 1 base, and the junction held 9 bases outside the gene matches. CDR1 is SEHNR and CDR2 is FQNEAQ in the germline V gene (reference sequence). This CDR3 is 17 amino acids long. This chain's CDR3 is CASSLDTRGRPNTEAFF. The CDR3 DNA sequence: TGTGCCAGCAGCTTAGATACGAGGGGGCGCCCGAACACTGAAGCTTTCTTT. Full variable domain (outside the CDR3, taken from reference TRBV7-9 and TRBJ1-1): DTGVSQNPRHKITKRGQNVTFRCDPISEHNRLYWYRQTLGQGPEFLTYFQNEAQLEKSRLLSDRFSAERPKGSFSTLEIQRTEQGDSAMYLCASSLDTRGRPNTEAFFGQGTRLTVV.